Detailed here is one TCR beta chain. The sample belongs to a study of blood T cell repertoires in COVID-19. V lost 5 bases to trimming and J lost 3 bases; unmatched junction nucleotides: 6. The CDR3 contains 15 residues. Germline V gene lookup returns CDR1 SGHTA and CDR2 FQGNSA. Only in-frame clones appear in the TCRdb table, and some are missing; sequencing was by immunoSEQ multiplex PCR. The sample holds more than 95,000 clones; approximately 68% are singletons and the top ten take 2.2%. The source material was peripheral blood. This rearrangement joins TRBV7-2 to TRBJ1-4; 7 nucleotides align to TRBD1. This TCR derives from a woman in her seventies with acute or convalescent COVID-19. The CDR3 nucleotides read TGTGCCAGCAGCAAGAAGGGGGCCGCTAATGAAAAACTGTTTTTT. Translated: CASSKKGAANEKLFF.